These T cell receptor beta chains were read from a single sample in a study of T cell responses to AZD1222 COVID-19 vaccine. TCRdb keeps only in-frame clones here, not all; method: immunoSEQ multiplex PCR. The table lists around 120,000 clones, about 88% of them singletons. Sequencing was performed on peripheral blood, taken on day 0 of AZD1222 vaccination. Receptors originate from an adult in good health. The CDR3 runs from the conserved cysteine through the conserved F or W. Each record gives: CDR3 protein, CDR3 DNA, V gene, D gene, J gene, clone size. D genes are given only for firm matches. Size values are once, few and many counts, or a class for expanded clones, and some rows have none.

CDR3 protein: CASSLHPVNTEAFF
CDR3 DNA: TGTGCCAGCAGCTTGCATCCTGTGAACACTGAAGCTTTCTTT
V gene: TRBV13
D gene: .
J gene: TRBJ1-1
clone size: .

CDR3 protein: CASSLYTSTEAFF
CDR3 DNA: TGTGCCAGCAGTTTGTACACTTCGACTGAAGCTTTCTTT
V gene: TRBV28
D gene: .
J gene: TRBJ1-1
clone size: .

CDR3 protein: CASSLTYGTEQYEQYF
CDR3 DNA: TGTGCCAGCAGCTTAACCTACGGGACGGAGCAATACGAGCAGTACTTC
V gene: TRBV7-9
D gene: .
J gene: TRBJ2-7
clone size: .

CDR3 protein: CASSLGTHFSYEQYF
CDR3 DNA: TGTGCCAGCAGTTTAGGGACACATTTCTCCTACGAGCAGTACTTC
V gene: TRBV28
D gene: .
J gene: TRBJ2-7
clone size: .

CDR3 protein: CASSLADTENEKLFF
CDR3 DNA: TGTGCCAGCAGCTTAGCGGACACCGAAAATGAAAAACTGTTTTTT
V gene: TRBV13
D gene: .
J gene: TRBJ1-4
clone size: once

CDR3 protein: CASSQGGAYTEAFF
CDR3 DNA: TGTGCCAGCAGTCAGGGCGGAGCGTACACTGAAGCTTTCTTT
V gene: TRBV6-1
D gene: .
J gene: TRBJ1-1
clone size: .

CDR3 protein: CASSVYSTGANVLTF
CDR3 DNA: TGTGCCAGCAGCGTATACAGTACTGGGGCCAACGTCCTGACTTTC
V gene: TRBV7-2
D gene: .
J gene: TRBJ2-6
clone size: .

CDR3 protein: CASSVAGSDFLSNEQFF
CDR3 DNA: TGTGCCAGCAGCGTAGCCGGGAGCGACTTCTTGAGTAATGAGCAGTTCTTC
V gene: TRBV9
D gene: .
J gene: TRBJ2-1
clone size: .

CDR3 protein: CASSFPPRTVNTEAFF
CDR3 DNA: TGTGCCAGCAGTTTCCCCCCGCGGACGGTAAACACTGAAGCTTTCTTT
V gene: TRBV28
D gene: .
J gene: TRBJ1-1
clone size: .

CDR3 protein: CASSQDNGHSQSPLHF
CDR3 DNA: TGTGCCAGCAGCCAAGATAATGGACATTCGCAATCACCCCTCCACTTT
V gene: TRBV3-1/TRBV3-2
D gene: .
J gene: TRBJ1-6
clone size: .

CDR3 protein: CSVEGGQDLSVYEQYF
CDR3 DNA: TGCAGCGTTGAAGGGGGGCAGGACCTTAGTGTCTACGAGCAGTACTTC
V gene: TRBV29-1
D gene: .
J gene: TRBJ2-7
clone size: .

CDR3 protein: CAISTGVRGPQHF
CDR3 DNA: TGTGCCATCAGTACAGGAGTCCGGGGCCCCCAGCATTTT
V gene: TRBV10-3
D gene: .
J gene: TRBJ1-5
clone size: .

CDR3 protein: CASSEAPTDTQYF
CDR3 DNA: TGTGCCAGCAGTGAGGCCCCCACAGATACGCAGTATTTT
V gene: TRBV2
D gene: .
J gene: TRBJ2-3
clone size: .

CDR3 protein: CASSSLADIYGYTF
CDR3 DNA: TGTGCCAGCAGCTCCCTAGCGGACATATATGGCTACACCTTC
V gene: TRBV7-2
D gene: .
J gene: TRBJ1-2
clone size: .

CDR3 protein: CAIRPSANYGYTF
CDR3 DNA: TGTGCCATCCGGCCATCTGCTAACTATGGCTACACCTTC
V gene: TRBV12-3/TRBV12-4
D gene: .
J gene: TRBJ1-2
clone size: .

CDR3 protein: CASSRGREGRYEQYF
CDR3 DNA: TGCGCCAGCAGCCGTGGGCGGGAGGGCCGGTACGAGCAGTACTTC
V gene: TRBV4-1
D gene: TRBD2
J gene: TRBJ2-7
clone size: .